This TCR beta chain emerged from a study of CD8+CD57+ T cells in acquired aplastic anemia. Study details: Sorted CD4+ and CD8+ cells yielded 2.5 to 3.5 ug of DNA on average.

All patients picked for sequencing had shown, by flow cytometry, an expansion of CD8+CD57+ cells. Each patient had severe acquired aplastic anemia. Blood samples were obtained from patients who had received no prior therapy. CDR3 length: 15 amino acids. The germline gives CDR1 DFQATT, CDR2 SNEGSKA (reference sequence). Trimming took 1 base from V and 0 from J, leaving 11 bases between them. This clonotype was seen at least ten times. The TCR beta profiling, which covered VDJ combination and CDR3 sequence, was carried out using genomic DNA as the template. TCRdb passed the reads through MiXCR, listing each CDR3 protein once. The repertoire holds 150,000 to 200,000 distinct CDR3 sequences, with approximately 48% as singletons.

The receptor's source is a human donor with aplastic anemia. Sequencing used sorted CD4+, CD8+, or CD8+CD57+ T cells (not recorded which) from PBMCs. This sequence joins TRBV20-1 and TRBJ2-3, with D unclear. The CDR3: CSARASWESTDTQYF. CDR3 DNA: TGCAGTGCTAGAGCTTCGTGGGAAAGCACAGATACGCAGTATTTT.